These T cell receptor beta chains were read from a single sample in a study of cytomegalovirus exposure and HLA in healthy donors. Data came from immunoSEQ multiplex PCR; TCRdb stores just in-frame clones and leaves some out. Among about 200,000 clones listed, about 80% were seen once. Sequenced input: PBMCs. These receptors were collected from a man aged 40-55 years in good health and CMV-seropositive. CDR3s include the opening cysteine and the closing phenylalanine or tryptophan. The order of the fields is D gene, CDR3 length, V gene, J gene, clone size, CDR3 DNA, CDR3 protein. The D gene is left open where the match is weak. Clone size is stated in some rows and not others, as once, few, many or a class when expanded.

>TRBD2|13|TRBV19|TRBJ2-4|-
TGTGCCAGTACTCCTAGCGGGAGTGACATTCAGTACTTC
CASTPSGSDIQYF
>-|14|TRBV5-5|TRBJ2-7|-
TGTGCCAGCAGCTTGGTCGGGAATTCCTACGAGCAGTACTTC
CASSLVGNSYEQYF
>TRBD2|16|TRBV27|TRBJ2-3|-
TGTGCCAGCAGTCTGGGGGGACTAGCGGTCCTGGATACGCAGTATTTT
CASSLGGLAVLDTQYF
>-|12|TRBV10-2|TRBJ1-1|-
TGCGCCAGCAGTGAGACCGGGAATAAAGCTTTCTTT
CASSETGNKAFF
>-|14|TRBV7-9|TRBJ2-1|few
TGTGCCAGCAGCTTCGTAGGCGGTTACAATGAGCAGTTCTTC
CASSFVGGYNEQFF
>-|14|TRBV7-6|TRBJ1-1|-
TGTGCCAGCAGCCTAGGGGGGGGTGCCGCTGAAGCTTTCTTT
CASSLGGGAAEAFF
>TRBD1|12|TRBV29-1|TRBJ1-1|-
TGCAGCGGCGCGCAGGGGGGAGCTGAAGCTTTCTTT
CSGAQGGAEAFF
>TRBD2|17|TRBV5-4|TRBJ2-2|-
TGTGCCAGCAGCGGGACTAGCGGGAATCCGCCCCCCGGGGAGCTGTTTTTT
CASSGTSGNPPPGELFF
>-|13|TRBV19|TRBJ2-3|-
TGTGCCAGTAGTCCCCTGGGACAATCGACGCAGTATTTT
CASSPLGQSTQYF
>TRBD2|17|TRBV9|TRBJ2-5|-
TGTGCCAGCAGCGAGGGGACTAGCGGGAGGGCCGGAGAGACCCAGTACTTC
CASSEGTSGRAGETQYF
>TRBD2|16|TRBV5-5|TRBJ2-1|-
TGTGCCAGCAGTTTGCCCGGACTAGCGGGCTACAATGAGCAGTTCTTC
CASSLPGLAGYNEQFF
>TRBD1|18|TRBV2|TRBJ2-3|few
TGTGCCAGCAGTGATCGCGACAGGGCCCTAGAAGGCACAGATACGCAGTATTTT
CASSDRDRALEGTDTQYF
>-|14|TRBV6-5|TRBJ1-2|-
TGTGCCAGCAGTTCAGGGCCGGTTTACTATGGCTACACCTTC
CASSSGPVYYGYTF
>-|14|TRBV7-8|TRBJ1-2|-
TGTGCCAGCAGTCCCTACAGTGAGAACTATGGCTACACCTTC
CASSPYSENYGYTF
>TRBD1|17|TRBV27|TRBJ2-3|once
TGTGCCAGCAGCCACGTGACAGGGGACTCGTCGGGAGATACGCAGTATTTT
CASSHVTGDSSGDTQYF
>-|14|TRBV30|TRBJ2-1|-
TGTGCCTGGACCGACAGTAGCTCCTACAATGAGCAGTTCTTC
CAWTDSSSYNEQFF
>TRBD2|15|TRBV5-1|TRBJ2-7|few
TGCGCCAGCAGCTTGGACGGGGGGGGCTCCTACGAGCAGTACTTC
CASSLDGGGSYEQYF
>TRBD1|15|TRBV7-2|TRBJ2-6|-
TGTGCCAGCAGCGAACAGGGGGCCGGGGCCAACGTCCTGACTTTC
CASSEQGAGANVLTF
>TRBD2|15|TRBV7-7|TRBJ2-5|-
TGTGCTAGCAGCTTCTCCCAGGGAGGGCAAGAGACCCAGTACTTC
CASSFSQGGQETQYF
>-|14|TRBV7-9|TRBJ2-2|-
TGTGCCAGCCGGGCTAGCTGGGACACCGGGGAGCTGTTTTTT
CASRASWDTGELFF
>TRBD1|13|TRBV11-2|TRBJ2-5|-
TGTGCCAGCAGCCGCGGGACAGGTTGGACCCAGTACTTC
CASSRGTGWTQYF
>-|11|TRBV20-1|TRBJ1-2|once
TGCAGTGCTATCAACCCCGGTGGCTACACCTTC
CSAINPGGYTF
>TRBD1|15|TRBV19|TRBJ2-3|few
TGTGCCAGTAGTCTCCGGACAGGAAGCACAGATACGCAGTATTTT
CASSLRTGSTDTQYF
>TRBD1|13|TRBV18|TRBJ1-2|-
TGTGCCAGCTCACTGGACAGGGACTATGGCTACACCTTC
CASSLDRDYGYTF
>TRBD1|16|TRBV6-7|TRBJ1-1|-
TGTGCCAGCAGCGAACTTCGGACAGGGGTGAACACTGAAGCTTTCTTT
CASSELRTGVNTEAFF
>-|14|TRBV29-1|TRBJ2-5|-
TGCAGCGTGGGTGGAGGAATCCCGGGGGAGACCCAGTACTTC
CSVGGGIPGETQYF
>TRBD2|14|TRBV19|TRBJ2-2|-
TGTGCCAGTAGTATAGTGCGGGAGGCCGGGGAGCTGTTTTTT
CASSIVREAGELFF
>-|14|TRBV7-2|TRBJ1-2|-
TGTGCCAGCAGCTTAGCGCGGGCAGACTATGGCTACACCTTC
CASSLARADYGYTF
>TRBD2|14|TRBV5-1|TRBJ2-3|-
TGCGCCAGCGGAACGGGGGGGTACACAGATACGCAGTATTTT
CASGTGGYTDTQYF
>-|18|TRBV29-1|TRBJ1-1|-
TGCAGCGCAAACAAAGGTGTTACAGGGAATGGTCGGGACACTGAAGCTTTCTTT
CSANKGVTGNGRDTEAFF
>TRBD2|15|TRBV5-6|TRBJ2-7|-
TGTGCCAGCAGCTTGGCAGGCGGGAGCCCCTACGAGCAGTACTTC
CASSLAGGSPYEQYF
>TRBD1|15|TRBV19|TRBJ1-2|once
TGTGCCAGTACCAAATACGTTGGGACAGGGAACGGCTACACCTTC
CASTKYVGTGNGYTF
>-|14|TRBV5-1|TRBJ2-1|-
TGCGCCAGCGCGGCGGGAACGGCCTACAATGAGCAGTTCTTC
CASAAGTAYNEQFF
>-|12|TRBV10-1|TRBJ1-1|-
TGCGCCAGCAGTGATGGCAGGGCTGAAGCTTTCTTT
CASSDGRAEAFF
>-|14|TRBV18|TRBJ1-1|once
TGTGCCAGCTCACCACCGACTTCTTACACTGAAGCTTTCTTT
CASSPPTSYTEAFF
>-|13|TRBV27|TRBJ1-1|-
TGTGCCAGCAGTTTACAGGGCGACACTGAAGCTTTCTTT
CASSLQGDTEAFF
>TRBD2|15|TRBV6-5|TRBJ2-1|-
TGTGCCAGCAGTTACGGACTAGCGGGCAGCGTTGAGCAGTTCTTC
CASSYGLAGSVEQFF
>TRBD2|15|TRBV27|TRBJ2-7|-
TGTGCCAGCAGCTACTTTGGGGGGGGAACCTACGAGCAGTACTTC
CASSYFGGGTYEQYF
>-|13|TRBV10-3|TRBJ2-7|-
TGTGCCATCAGTTCCGAAGGGGCCTACGAGCAGTACTTC
CAISSEGAYEQYF
>TRBD2|14|TRBV28|TRBJ2-2|-
TGTGCCAGCATAGCTAGCGGGAGCACCGGGGAGCTGTTTTTT
CASIASGSTGELFF
>-|15|TRBV30|TRBJ2-3|-
TGTGCCTGGTGCCGGGACTTTCAGGACACAGATACGCAGTATTTT
CAWCRDFQDTDTQYF
>TRBD1|13|TRBV28|TRBJ1-1|-
TGTGCCAGCAGGGGACAGGGGAACACTGAAGCCTTCTTT
CASRGQGNTEAFF
>TRBD2|15|TRBV7-3|TRBJ2-2|-
TGTGCCAGCAGCTTACTAGCGGACCACACCGGGGAGCTGTTTTTT
CASSLLADHTGELFF
>TRBD1|16|TRBV4-1|TRBJ1-5|once
TGCGCCAGCAGCCAAGAACGGGGACAGTTTAATCAGCCCCAGCATTTT
CASSQERGQFNQPQHF
>TRBD2|17|TRBV5-6|TRBJ2-3|-
TGTGCCAGCAGCCCCCAGACTAGCGGGCCGTACACAGATACGCAGTATTTT
CASSPQTSGPYTDTQYF